This entry is about one T cell receptor (beta chain). The source of the sample is a study of T cell changes during pregnancy in multiple sclerosis. CDR1 is MNHNS, CDR2 SASEGT, per germline. This CDR3 spans 15 amino acids. V lost 0 bases, J lost 10 bases, and 13 bases lay in between. TCRdb's copy holds only in-frame clones and misses some; the assay was immunoSEQ multiplex PCR. This sample has about 120,000 clones; approximately 93% occur once, and the top ten carry approximately 5.8%. The sequence derives from a female donor with multiple sclerosis, enrolled in a pregnancy study. Here the sequenced sample was peripheral blood, taken before pregnancy. This chain joins TRBV6-1 and TRBJ1-6, with D possibly TRBD1 on 5 matching bases. Here the CDR3 reads CASSEAVQGGSPLHF. CDR3 in DNA: TGTGCCAGCAGTGAAGCTGTGCAGGGAGGCTCACCCCTCCACTTT.